Presented here are 25 T cell receptor beta chains from one specimen sequenced in a study of cytomegalovirus exposure and HLA in healthy donors. The PCR employed 60 Vbeta primers together with 13 Jbeta primers. Here immunoSEQ multiplex PCR was the method, and the copy in TCRdb shows in-frame clones only, minus some. The sample records approximately 160,000 clones, roughly four fifths being singletons. Input material: PBMCs. The receptor source for this set is a man aged 40-50 years in good health and CMV-seronegative.

This chain uses TRBV19 with TRBJ1-1, with 7 bases fitting TRBD1. This CDR3 has 14 amino acids. V shed 5 bases, J shed 4 bases, and the junction held 7 bases outside the gene matches. The germline V gene has CDR1 LNHDA and CDR2 SQIVND (reference sequence). CDR3 sequence (DNA): TGTGCCAGTAGTGCCGGACAGGCCCGCACTGAAGCTTTCTTT. Its translation is CASSAGQARTEAFF.

This chain joins TRBV27 and TRBJ1-2, with 10 bases lining up with TRBD1. This CDR3 has 12 residues. Germline V lookup: CDR1 MNHEY, CDR2 SMNVEV (reference sequence). Trimming removed 8 bases from V and 8 bases from J; junction bases left unmatched: 5. The CDR3 coding sequence is TGTGCCAGCCGACAGGGGGCGGGCGGCTACACCTTC. As protein: CASRQGAGGYTF.

This rearrangement joins TRBV9 to TRBJ1-3, with 8 positions matching TRBD1. The CDR3 consists of 16 residues. J lost 4 bases, V lost 3 bases, and 9 bases had no gene match. CDR1 and CDR2 from the germline V gene are SGDLS and YYNGEE. The CDR3 sequence: CASSAEPTGVGNTIYF. CDR3 nucleotides: TGTGCCAGCAGCGCAGAACCGACAGGGGTAGGAAACACCATATATTTT.

The chain carries TRBV18 and TRBJ1-4; 7 bases line up with TRBD1. Germline V gene sequence: CDR1 KGHSH, CDR2 LQKENI. J lost 8 bases, V lost 3 bases, and 6 bases had no gene match. This CDR3 comprises 14 residues. The CDR3 region is CASSPRGRNEKLFF. As DNA, the CDR3 is TGTGCCAGCTCACCTAGGGGGCGAAACGAAAAACTGTTTTTT.

This rearrangement joins TRBV23-1 to TRBJ2-7, with a tentative D call TRBD2 (6 bases). TRBV23-1 has ORF status, its function being uncertain. The CDR3 spans 14 residues. Trimming pared 3 bases from V and 4 bases from J, leaving 13 bases between. CDR3 in amino acids: CASSHRDSLYEQYV. In nucleotides, the CDR3 is TGCGCCAGCAGTCATCGGGACTCTTTATACGAGCAGTACGTC.

V is TRBV2 and J is TRBJ1-2, with 9 positions matching TRBD1. Germline CDR1 SNHLY, CDR2 FYNNEI. Unmatched junction bases numbered 4, after V lost 7 bases and J lost 4 bases. The CDR3 is 13 residues long. In DNA, the CDR3 is TGTGCCAGCACCCAGACAGGGGGCTATGGCTACACCTTC. Translation gives CASTQTGGYGYTF.

The V call is TRBV11-3, the J call TRBJ2-1; 9 bases align to TRBD2. The CDR3 is 15 amino acids. Germline-derived CDR1 and CDR2 are SGHNT and YENEEA. The V gene end was trimmed by 3 bases and the J gene end by 2 bases; junction bases not matched to a gene: 2. The CDR3 nucleotides read TGTGCCAGCAGCTTGACTAGCGGAACCTACAATGAGCAGTTCTTC. Translated, it gives CASSLTSGTYNEQFF.

This clone has just one count. The chain employs TRBV7-8 and TRBJ1-2, with D possibly TRBD1 on 6 matching bases. The CDR3 extends over 15 amino acids. CDR1 is SGHVS and CDR2 is FQNEAQ in the germline V gene. V lost 5 bases and J 4 bases, leaving 17 bases between the germline ends. DNA of the CDR3: TGTGCCAGCAGCCGATTGACAGGCGGGAGCTATGGCTACACCTTC. Residues: CASSRLTGGSYGYTF.

The chain links TRBV28 to TRBJ1-4, with D hard to call. V was shortened by 2 bases and J by 5 bases, with 9 bases between the two germline ends. Germline-derived CDR1 and CDR2 are MDHEN and SYDVKM. The CDR3 contains 14 residues. This chain's CDR3 is CASSLSVRNEKLFF. CDR3 sequence (DNA): TGTGCCAGCAGTTTAAGTGTACGGAATGAAAAACTGTTTTTT.

For this clone: This specimen includes other DNA sequences encoding the same CDR3. The V and J genes are TRBV28 and TRBJ2-3, with 10 bases fitting TRBD2. This CDR3 has 18 amino acids. CDR1 is MDHEN, CDR2 SYDVKM, per germline. V gave up 3 bases and J gave up 5 bases; unmatched junction bases: 14. The CDR3 loop reads CASSFGLVAGGLQDTQYF. CDR3 sequence (DNA): TGTGCCAGCAGTTTCGGACTCGTAGCGGGAGGCCTTCAAGATACGCAGTATTTT.

This chain uses TRBV7-9 with TRBJ2-2; possible D gene TRBD1, 7 bases. Germline V CDR1 and CDR2: SEHNR, FQNEAQ (reference sequence). The CDR3 is 18 amino acids. The ends were cut back, 0 bases at V and 1 base at J, with 15 bases in the middle. For the CDR3, the DNA is TGTGCCAGCAGCTTAGCGGGGGGACAGCCGAAGAACACCGGGGAGCTGTTTTTT. Its protein product is CASSLAGGQPKNTGELFF.

This clone has a single count. The chain has TRBV2 and TRBJ1-4; no definite D call. The CDR3 is 14 amino acids. CDR1 is SNHLY and CDR2 is FYNNEI in the germline V gene. The V gene lost 7 bases and the J gene lost 6 bases, with 15 bases spanning the gap. CDR3 in amino acids: CASMVGVGYEKLFF. DNA for the CDR3: TGTGCCAGCATGGTGGGAGTAGGCTATGAAAAACTGTTTTTT.

The V gene is TRBV7-2, the J gene TRBJ1-5; D unresolved. The CDR3 has 13 amino acids. Trimming shortened V by 3 bases and J by 7 bases, and 10 bases separated the two germline ends. CDR1 and CDR2 (germline): SGHTA, FQGNSA. For the CDR3, the DNA is TGTGCCAGCAGCTTCGCGGCCGGCCAGCCCCAGCATTTT. Translated: CASSFAAGQPQHF.

V usage is TRBV19 and J usage is TRBJ1-2; TRBD1 matches at 7 bases. The CDR3 consists of 16 residues. V was pared by 3 bases and J by 7 bases, with 14 bases of the junction left unmatched. CDR1 is LNHDA and CDR2 is SQIVND in the germline V gene (reference sequence). Here the CDR3 DNA reads TGTGCCAGTAGTATCACCGGGACAGTGAGTTCTAGTGGCTACACCTTC. As protein: CASSITGTVSSSGYTF. The full variable domain, its missing parts supplied by reference TRBV19 and TRBJ1-2, is DGGITQSPKYLFRKEGQNVTLSCEQNLNHDAMYWYRQDPGQGLRLIYYSQIVNDFQKGDIAEGYSVSREKKESFPLTVTSAQKNPTAFYLCASSITGTVSSSGYTFGSGTRLTVV.

V usage is TRBV7-7 and J usage is TRBJ1-1, with D unclear. The CDR3 consists of 13 residues. V was shortened by 5 bases and J by 2 bases, with 9 bases between the two germline ends. Germline loops: CDR1 SSHAT, CDR2 FNYEAQ (reference sequence). The CDR3 region is CASSQQVNTEAFF. In DNA form, the CDR3 reads TGTGCCAGCAGCCAGCAGGTTAACACTGAAGCTTTCTTT.

This clone was seen a handful of times. This rearrangement joins TRBV27 to TRBJ1-5; 8 nucleotides line up with TRBD1. The CDR3 sequence is 15 residues long. The germline gives CDR1 MNHEY, CDR2 SMNVEV (reference sequence). The J segment lost 2 bases and the V segment lost 4 bases, leaving 4 bases of the junction unmatched. Written as DNA, the CDR3 is TGTGCCAGCAGTTCACAGGGGGACGGCAATCAGCCCCAGCATTTT. Its protein product is CASSSQGDGNQPQHF.

The genes are TRBV6-1 and TRBJ1-3; a weak D match, TRBD1 (5 bases). Trimming shortened V by 8 bases and J by 6 bases, and 14 bases separated the two germline ends. The CDR3 consists of 13 residues. CDR1 MNHNS and CDR2 SASEGT come from the germline V gene. In DNA form, the CDR3 reads TGTGCCAGCTTGTGGGCGGGGGAAAACACCATATATTTT. Amino acids: CASLWAGENTIYF.

This clone was found once. This sequence joins TRBV5-4 and TRBJ2-7; 7 bases agree with TRBD2. V trimming: 1 base; J trimming: 0 bases; junction bases outside the gene matches: 1. The V gene's germline CDR1 is SGHNT and CDR2 YYREEE (reference sequence). The CDR3 extends over 14 amino acids. The CDR3 sequence is CASSLLAASYEQYF. The CDR3 bases are TGTGCCAGCAGCTTGCTAGCGGCCTCCTACGAGCAGTACTTC.

The chain links TRBV28 to TRBJ1-2, with TRBD1 matching 9 bases. The V and J ends lost 6 bases and 4 bases, in that order; junction bases with no gene match: 9. This CDR3 is built from 15 residues. The germline V gene has CDR1 MDHEN and CDR2 SYDVKM. The CDR3 nucleotides are TGTGCCAGCAGCAACTCAGAGACAGGGGGCTATGGCTACACCTTC. Its protein product is CASSNSETGGYGYTF.

The rearrangement links TRBV28 to TRBJ2-7; no definite D call. CDR1 and CDR2 (germline): MDHEN, SYDVKM. V lost 3 bases and J lost 5, with 8 bases in between. CDR3 length equals 12 residues. The CDR3 loop reads CASSFFQDEQYF. The CDR3 bases are TGTGCCAGCAGTTTCTTTCAGGACGAGCAGTACTTC.

The gene calls are TRBV7-3 and TRBJ2-1, with 12 nucleotides matching TRBD1. The V gene's germline CDR1 is SGHTA and CDR2 FQGTGA. CDR3 length equals 15 residues. The junction had 12 bases not matched to a gene; V was cut back by 3 bases and J by 15 bases. Written as DNA, the CDR3 is TGTGCCAGCAGCTTTTCCGGGACAGGGGGCGCAAATAGGTTCTTC. Translating gives CASSFSGTGGANRFF.

The chain carries TRBV9 and TRBJ1-2; 8 bases map to TRBD1. The J segment lost 9 bases and the V segment lost 3 bases, leaving 10 bases of the junction unmatched. Germline loops: CDR1 SGDLS, CDR2 YYNGEE. The CDR3 is made up of 14 amino acids. The CDR3 protein is CASSASDRAMRYTF. The CDR3 DNA reads as TGTGCCAGCAGCGCCTCGGACAGGGCCATGCGCTACACCTTC.

This chain joins TRBV9 and TRBJ2-5; TRBD1 is a possible D gene (5 bases). This CDR3 has 15 amino acids. CDR1 is SGDLS and CDR2 is YYNGEE in the germline V gene. V lost 0 bases to trimming and J lost 1 base, with 10 bases between them. The CDR3 nucleotides read TGTGCCAGCAGCGTAGCTGGGGCAGGCCAAGAGACCCAGTACTTC. Residues: CASSVAGAGQETQYF.

The chain has TRBV28 and TRBJ1-1; D is perhaps TRBD1 (6 bases). V dropped 7 bases and J dropped 10 bases, with 13 bases sitting between them. The V gene's germline CDR1 is MDHEN and CDR2 SYDVKM. This CDR3 is built from 11 residues. The CDR3 region has the DNA TGTGCCAGCACAGGGGTTACAATAGCTTTCTTT. This codes for CASTGVTIAFF. The full variable domain, completed using reference TRBV28 and TRBJ1-1, is DVKVTQSSRYLVKRTGEKVFLECVQDMDHENMFWYRQDPGLGLRLIYFSYDVKMKEKGDIPEGYSVSREKKERFSLILESASTNQTSMYLCASTGVTIAFFGQGTRLTVV.

This clone was observed once. The V call is TRBV9, the J call TRBJ2-7, with 8 bases lining up with TRBD1. Germline lookup yields CDR1 SGDLS and CDR2 YYNGEE. The ends lost 4 bases at V and 0 bases at J; junction bases unmatched: 6. This CDR3 has 15 residues. CDR3 amino acids: CASSFGTGLSYEQYF. In nucleotides, the CDR3 is TGTGCCAGCAGCTTTGGGACAGGTCTCTCCTACGAGCAGTACTTC.